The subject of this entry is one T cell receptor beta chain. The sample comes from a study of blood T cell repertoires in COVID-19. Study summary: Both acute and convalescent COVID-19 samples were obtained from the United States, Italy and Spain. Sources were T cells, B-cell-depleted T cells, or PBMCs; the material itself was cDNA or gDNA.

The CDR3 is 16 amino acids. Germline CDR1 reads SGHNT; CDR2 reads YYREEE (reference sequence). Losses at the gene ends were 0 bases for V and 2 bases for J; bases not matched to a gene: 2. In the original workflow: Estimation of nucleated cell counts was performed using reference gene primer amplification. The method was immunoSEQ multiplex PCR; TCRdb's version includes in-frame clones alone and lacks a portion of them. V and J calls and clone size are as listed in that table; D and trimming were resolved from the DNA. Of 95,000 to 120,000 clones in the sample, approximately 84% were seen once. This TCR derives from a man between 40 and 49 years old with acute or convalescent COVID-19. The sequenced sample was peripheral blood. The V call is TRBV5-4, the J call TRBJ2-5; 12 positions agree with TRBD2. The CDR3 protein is CASSLGLAGVQETQYF. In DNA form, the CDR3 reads TGTGCCAGCAGCTTGGGACTAGCGGGGGTACAAGAGACCCAGTACTTC.